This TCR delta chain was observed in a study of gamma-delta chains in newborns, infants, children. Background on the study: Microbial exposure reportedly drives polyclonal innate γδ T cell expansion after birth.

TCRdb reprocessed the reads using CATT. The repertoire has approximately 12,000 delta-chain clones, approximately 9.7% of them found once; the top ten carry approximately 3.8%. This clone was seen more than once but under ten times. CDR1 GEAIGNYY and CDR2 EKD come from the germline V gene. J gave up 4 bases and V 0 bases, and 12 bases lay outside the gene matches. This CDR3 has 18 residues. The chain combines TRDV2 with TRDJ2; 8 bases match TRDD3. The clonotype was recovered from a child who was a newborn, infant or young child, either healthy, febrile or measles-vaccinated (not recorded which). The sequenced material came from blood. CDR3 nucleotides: TGTGCCTGTGACACCATCTGGGGGACCCAAGGGGGGACAGCACAACTCTTCTTT. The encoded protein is CACDTIWGTQGGTAQLFF.